This T cell receptor (beta chain) was sequenced in a study of shared clonotypes between healthy human individuals (dated by TCRdb to 2020 to 2022). Study-wide context: The cohort comprised a couple of women and three men aged 18 to 49 years. For each donor, three plates each were used for CD4 naive and CD4 memory, two plates were used for CD8 naive, and one plate was used for CD8 memory. Libraries were prepared and TCR repertoires were sequenced by different laboratories using diverse techniques, in order to increase sequencing depth and limit assay-specific biases. To estimate repertoire size and how much clonotypes are shared between individuals, the study performed deep sequencing of blood TCR repertoires from five healthy adults. Each donor's leukapheresis produced roughly between about 0.8 and 10 billion PBMCs.

Using the deep immunoSEQ assay, TCR CDR3 regions were amplified from genomic DNA by multiplex PCR. Genomic DNA extracted from each cell subset was distributed evenly over all wells of several immunoSEQ 96-well plates, and each plate served as one replicate. For sorted subsets, around 0.2 ug genomic DNA, equal to approximately 30,000 T cell genomes, was loaded into each replicate PCR. Purified libraries were quantified with a Qubit 3.0 fluorometer, sized on a Bioanalyzer 2100, and re-quantified with the KAPA Library Quantification kit. Every immunoSEQ 96-well plate was sequenced on a dedicated single-read 150-cycle Illumina NextSeq 550 flow cell. Per the original workflow: Because the immunoSEQ output held only junctional sequences and lacked quality scores, the filtering could not match the filtering applied to full-length reads. To assign V/J genes and CDR3, sequences were annotated using PyIR, a Python wrapper for IgBLAST v1.9, with IMGT germline references. Reads were filtered out if the reads had weak V/J assignments (E-value above 1e-6), no CDR3, stop codons, out-of-frame junctions, or ambiguous translated residues. V3J clonotypes were defined as sequences sharing an identical inferred V gene, J gene, and CDR3 amino acid sequence. Percentage overlap between repertoires was computed as shared unique clonotypes divided by the size of the smaller repertoire. Three approaches were used to assess repertoire richness: RTK rarefaction, the Chao1 estimator, and Recon v2.1 estimates of unobserved clonotypes. Generation probabilities were computed with OLGA for all TCRbeta clonotypes obtained by the gDNA method from several donors. This is the immuneACCESS table as TCRdb keeps it, with only in-frame sequences that have V and J called. A part of the clones is gone; compared with another copy, unresolved V genes explain less than half, and the rest is unexplained. Clone size and the V and J calls come from that table; the DNA yielded D and trimming. This sample holds about 2 million clones; about 95% were observed only once. About 1.1% of the sample is taken by the ten largest.

As regards this clone: Its antigen is currently not known. No much larger clonotype is one base removed from it; base qualities were not supplied.

Reading from cysteine to phenylalanine, the CDR3 counts 13 amino acids. Solely the CDR3 DNA is kept, with 39 bases framed from the first base. CDR1 and CDR2, looked up from the germline V gene, are KGHSH and LQKENI. Deletion took 2 bases off V and 3 bases off J, with a span of 7 bases between the germline ends. Study-wide findings and limitations: The genetic and exposure-history diversity represented was limited by the small number of donors. Estimated clonotype richness was generally larger for naive than for memory subsets. Sharing across a handful of donors was observed for approximately 5% of naive CD4, around 3.5% of naive CD8, around 2.5% of memory CD4, and 0.4% of memory CD8 clonotypes. Pairwise subsampling led to the expectation that sequencing depth would affect the degree of clonotype sharing among donors. Compared with non-shared clonotypes, the clonotypes found in all four sorted-subset donors had higher generation probabilities. Rarefaction of sorted-subset datasets indicated incomplete sequencing despite the large sequencing depth. Only blood was sampled, and tissue TCR repertoires likely differ from those in blood.

CD8 naive samples consisted of CD45RO-negative cells that were positively selected for CCR7, yielding a CD45RA+CCR7+ population without TemRA cells. Donors were healthy HIV-negative adults with no recently reported acute infections or vaccinations. Every donor was a Caucasian adult living in Nashville, Tennessee, USA. Blood was collected by leukapheresis, and PBMCs were isolated by Ficoll-Histopaque density gradient centrifugation and then cryopreserved in liquid nitrogen vapor phase. Analytical flow cytometry was used to check the purity and quantity of each magnetically sorted T cell population. From each sorted fraction, genomic DNA was isolated and quantified by UV absorbance on a Nanodrop 2000c.

This receptor was identified in a man between 18 and 35 years old in good health. Recombination joined TRBV18 with TRBJ2-5; TRBD1 could be the D gene, as 5 bases match. Sequenced sample: naive CD8+ T cells sorted from blood. The cell subset or site label on this specimen signifies: CD45RA+CCR7+. The encoded CDR3 is CASSPVREETQYF. The DNA reads as follows: TGTGCCAGCTCACCAGTCAGGGAAGAGACCCAGTACTTC.